This T cell receptor (beta chain) comes out of a study of monozygotic twins with inflammatory bowel disease. Study observations and caveats: Ultimately, a single strong signal or clonotype associated with IBD was not supported. Twin concordance left repertoire similarity unchanged, with limited power a possible explanation for this lack of difference. It was in IBD patients that TCRbeta diversity (inverse Simpson) was lower than in healthy co-twins.

As concerns this clonotype: Its target is unknown.

The length of the CDR3 is 15 residues. CDR1 DFQATT and CDR2 SNEGSKA come from the germline V gene (reference sequence). The team made cDNA by running eight separate reactions for each sample. One entry per CDR3 protein, without DNA, is what TCRdb gives after re-calling the 5' RACE reads. In total, the table holds around 380,000 distinct CDR3 sequences. The chain links TRBV20-1 to TRBJ2-7. The sample taken for sequencing was blood. The receptor's source is a human donor with ulcerative colitis or Crohn's disease, or a healthy co-twin of an affected twin (not recorded which). The CDR3 protein is CSASRFIWRPYEQYF.